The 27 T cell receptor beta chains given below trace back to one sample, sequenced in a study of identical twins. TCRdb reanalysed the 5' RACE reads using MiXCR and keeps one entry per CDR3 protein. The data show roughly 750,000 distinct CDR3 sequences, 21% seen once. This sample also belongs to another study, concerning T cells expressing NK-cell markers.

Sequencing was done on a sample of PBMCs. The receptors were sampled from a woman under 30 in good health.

CDR3 residues: CASSIWRGAGQPQHF. The CDR3 DNA is TGTGCCAGCAGTATCTGGCGGGGTGCTGGTCAGCCCCAGCATTTT. This chain links TRBV6-1 with TRBJ1-5; D unresolved. The V end lost 5 bases, the J end lost 6 bases, and 17 bases lay between the germline ends. CDR3 length: 15 residues. Germline values: CDR1 MNHNS, CDR2 SASEGT.

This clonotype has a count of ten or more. CDR3 region: CASSFLQGYEQYF. CDR3 nucleotides: TGTGCCAGCAGCTTCTTACAGGGCTACGAGCAGTACTTC. This chain links TRBV7-2 with TRBJ2-7; D might be TRBD1 (6 bases). CDR3 length equals 13 residues. The V and J ends lost 3 bases and 3 bases respectively, with 9 bases between them. CDR1 and CDR2 (germline): SGHTA, FQGNSA.

The CDR3 bases are TGTGCCAGCAGCTTGGAACCCCAGGGGTACGAGCAGTACTTC. Translating it yields CASSLEPQGYEQYF. The chain is built from TRBV5-5 and TRBJ2-7, with D maybe TRBD1 (6 bases). The V end was cut by 0 bases, the J end by 4 bases, with 11 bases between. Germline V lookup: CDR1 SGHKS, CDR2 YYEKEE (reference sequence). This CDR3 is 14 amino acids long.

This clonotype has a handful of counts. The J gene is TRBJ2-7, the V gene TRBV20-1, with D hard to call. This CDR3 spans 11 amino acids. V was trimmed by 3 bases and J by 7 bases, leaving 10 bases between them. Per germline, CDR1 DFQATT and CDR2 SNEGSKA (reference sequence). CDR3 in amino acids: CSASIHKEQYF. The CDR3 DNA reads TGCAGTGCTAGTATTCACAAGGAGCAGTACTTC.

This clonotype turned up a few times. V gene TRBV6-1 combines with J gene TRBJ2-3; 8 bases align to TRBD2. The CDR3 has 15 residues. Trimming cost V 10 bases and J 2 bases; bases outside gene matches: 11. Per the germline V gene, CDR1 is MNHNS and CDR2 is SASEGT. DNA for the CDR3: TGTGCCACCTCCAAGAGCGGGGGAATCACAGATACGCAGTATTTT. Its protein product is CATSKSGGITDTQYF.

CDR3 sequence (DNA): TGTGCCAGCAGTCCTTTTGGACAGGGAGGTCAGCCCCAGCATTTT. It codes for CASSPFGQGGQPQHF. The chain couples TRBV6-1 to TRBJ1-5, with 8 bases fitting TRBD1. The CDR3 consists of 15 residues. Germline CDR1 and CDR2: MNHNS and SASEGT. V lost 5 bases to trimming and J lost 6 bases; unmatched junction nucleotides: 9.

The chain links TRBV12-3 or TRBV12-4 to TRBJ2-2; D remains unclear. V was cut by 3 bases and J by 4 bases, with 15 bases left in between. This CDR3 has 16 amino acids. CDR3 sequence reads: CASSFEVLETTGELFF. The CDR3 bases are TGTGCCAGCAGTTTTGAAGTCTTAGAAACCACCGGGGAGCTGTTTTTT.

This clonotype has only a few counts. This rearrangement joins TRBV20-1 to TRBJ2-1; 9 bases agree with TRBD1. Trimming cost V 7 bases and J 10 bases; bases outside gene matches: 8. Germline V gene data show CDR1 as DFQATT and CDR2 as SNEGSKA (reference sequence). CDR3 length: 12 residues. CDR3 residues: CSGRQGGTEQFF. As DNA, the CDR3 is TGCAGTGGGAGACAGGGGGGGACGGAGCAGTTCTTC.

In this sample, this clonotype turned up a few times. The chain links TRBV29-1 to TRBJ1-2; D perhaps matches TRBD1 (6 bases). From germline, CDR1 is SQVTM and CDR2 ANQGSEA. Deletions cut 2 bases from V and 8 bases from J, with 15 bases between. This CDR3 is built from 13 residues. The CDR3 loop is CSVEKPQGSGYTF. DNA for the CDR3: TGCAGCGTTGAAAAACCACAGGGATCCGGCTACACCTTC.

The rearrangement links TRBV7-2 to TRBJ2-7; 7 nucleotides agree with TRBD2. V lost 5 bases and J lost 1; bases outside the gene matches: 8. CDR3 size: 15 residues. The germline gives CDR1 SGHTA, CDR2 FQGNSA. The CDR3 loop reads CASSPPGLGSYEQYF. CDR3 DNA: TGTGCCAGCAGCCCCCCCGGACTAGGTTCCTACGAGCAGTACTTC. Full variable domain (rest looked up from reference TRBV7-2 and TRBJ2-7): GAGVSQSPSNKVTEKGKDVELRCDPISGHTALYWYRQSLGQGLEFLIYFQGNSAPDKSGLPSDRFSAERTGGSVSTLTIQRTQQEDSAVYLCASSPPGLGSYEQYFGPGTRLTVT.

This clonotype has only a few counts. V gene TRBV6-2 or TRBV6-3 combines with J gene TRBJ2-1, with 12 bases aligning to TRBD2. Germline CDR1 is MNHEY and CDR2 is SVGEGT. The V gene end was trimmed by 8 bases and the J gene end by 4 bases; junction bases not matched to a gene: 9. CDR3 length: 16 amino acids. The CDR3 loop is CASFELAGGLYNEQFF. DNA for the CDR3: TGTGCCAGCTTTGAACTAGCGGGAGGCCTATACAATGAGCAGTTCTTC.

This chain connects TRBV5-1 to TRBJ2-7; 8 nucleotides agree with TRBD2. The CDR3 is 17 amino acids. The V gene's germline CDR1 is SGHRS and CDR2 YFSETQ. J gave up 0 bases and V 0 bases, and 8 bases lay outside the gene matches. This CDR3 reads CASSLGLAGFVSYEQYF. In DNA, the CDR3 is TGCGCCAGCAGCTTGGGTCTAGCGGGTTTCGTCTCCTACGAGCAGTACTTC.

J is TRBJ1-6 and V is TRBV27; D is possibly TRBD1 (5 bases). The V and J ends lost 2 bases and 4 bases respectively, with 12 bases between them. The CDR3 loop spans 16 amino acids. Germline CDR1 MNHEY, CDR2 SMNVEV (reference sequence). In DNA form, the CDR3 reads TGTGCCAGCAGTTTACAGGGACGGGAATATAATTCACCCCTCCACTTT. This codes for CASSLQGREYNSPLHF.

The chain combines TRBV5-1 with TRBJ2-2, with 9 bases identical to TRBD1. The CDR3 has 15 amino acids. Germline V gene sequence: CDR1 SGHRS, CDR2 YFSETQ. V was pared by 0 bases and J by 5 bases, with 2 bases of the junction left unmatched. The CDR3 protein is CASSLAGQGTGELFF. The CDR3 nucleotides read TGCGCCAGCAGCTTGGCCGGACAGGGGACCGGGGAGCTGTTTTTT.

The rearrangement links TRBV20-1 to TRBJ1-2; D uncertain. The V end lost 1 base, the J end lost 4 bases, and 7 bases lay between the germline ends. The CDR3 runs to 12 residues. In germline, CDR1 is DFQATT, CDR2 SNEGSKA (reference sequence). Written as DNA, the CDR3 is TGCAGTGCTAGAGCGCTGACCTATGGCTACACCTTC. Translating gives CSARALTYGYTF.

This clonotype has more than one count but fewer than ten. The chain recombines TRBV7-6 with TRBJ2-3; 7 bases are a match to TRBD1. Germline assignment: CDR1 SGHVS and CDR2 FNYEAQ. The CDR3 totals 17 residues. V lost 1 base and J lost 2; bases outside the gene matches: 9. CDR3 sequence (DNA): TGTGCCAGCAGCTTAGTATTGAAGGACAGGCACACAGATACGCAGTATTTT. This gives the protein CASSLVLKDRHTDTQYF. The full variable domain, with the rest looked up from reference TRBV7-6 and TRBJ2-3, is GAGVSQSPRYKVTKRGQDVALRCDPISGHVSLYWYRQALGQGPEFLTYFNYEAQQDKSGLPNDRFSAERPEGSISTLTIQRTEQRDSAMYRCASSLVLKDRHTDTQYFGPGTRLTVL.

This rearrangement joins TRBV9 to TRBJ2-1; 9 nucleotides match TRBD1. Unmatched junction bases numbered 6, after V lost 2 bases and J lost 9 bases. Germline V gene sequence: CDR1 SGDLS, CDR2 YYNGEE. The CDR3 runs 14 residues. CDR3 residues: CASSVGTGQGEQFF. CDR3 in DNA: TGTGCCAGCAGCGTGGGGACAGGGCAGGGTGAGCAGTTCTTC.

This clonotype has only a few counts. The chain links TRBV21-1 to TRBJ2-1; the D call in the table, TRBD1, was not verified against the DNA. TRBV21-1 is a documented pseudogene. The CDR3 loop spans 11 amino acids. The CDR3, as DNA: TGTGCCAGCAGATCCGACCAGGGCGTCTTCTTC. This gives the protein CASRSDQGVFF.

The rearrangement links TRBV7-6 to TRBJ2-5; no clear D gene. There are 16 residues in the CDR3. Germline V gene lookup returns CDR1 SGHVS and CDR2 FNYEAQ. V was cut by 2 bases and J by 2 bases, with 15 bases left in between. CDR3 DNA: TGTGCCAGCAGCTTATTAGGTGGAAGTTTACAAGAGACCCAGTACTTC. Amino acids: CASSLLGGSLQETQYF.

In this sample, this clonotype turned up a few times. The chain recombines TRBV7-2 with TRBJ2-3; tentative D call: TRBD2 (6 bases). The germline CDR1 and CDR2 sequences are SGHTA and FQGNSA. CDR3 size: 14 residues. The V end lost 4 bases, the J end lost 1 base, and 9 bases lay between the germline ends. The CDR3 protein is CASSSAGRTDTQYF. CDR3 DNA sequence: TGTGCCAGCAGCTCGGCGGGGCGCACAGATACGCAGTATTTT.

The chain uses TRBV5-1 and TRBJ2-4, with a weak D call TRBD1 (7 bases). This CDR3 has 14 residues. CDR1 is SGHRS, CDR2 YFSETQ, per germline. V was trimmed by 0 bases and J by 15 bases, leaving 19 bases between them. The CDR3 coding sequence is TGCGCCAGCAGCTTGGCGGGGGAGACAGGGACCACGTACTTC. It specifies CASSLAGETGTTYF. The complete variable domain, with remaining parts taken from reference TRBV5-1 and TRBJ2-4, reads KAGVTQTPRYLIKTRGQQVTLSCSPISGHRSVSWYQQTPGQGLQFLFEYFSETQRNKGNFPGRFSGRQFSNSRSEMNVSTLELGDSALYLCASSLAGETGTTYFGAGTRLSVL.

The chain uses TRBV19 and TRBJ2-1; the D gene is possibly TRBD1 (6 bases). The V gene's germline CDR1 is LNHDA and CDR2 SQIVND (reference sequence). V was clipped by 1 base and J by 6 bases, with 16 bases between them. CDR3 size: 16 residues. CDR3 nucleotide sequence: TGTGCCAGTAGTATAGCTTGGGGGCGTTTTTTCAATGAGCAGTTCTTC. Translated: CASSIAWGRFFNEQFF. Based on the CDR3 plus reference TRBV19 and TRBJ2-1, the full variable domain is DGGITQSPKYLFRKEGQNVTLSCEQNLNHDAMYWYRQDPGQGLRLIYYSQIVNDFQKGDIAEGYSVSREKKESFPLTVTSAQKNPTAFYLCASSIAWGRFFNEQFFGPGTRLTVL.

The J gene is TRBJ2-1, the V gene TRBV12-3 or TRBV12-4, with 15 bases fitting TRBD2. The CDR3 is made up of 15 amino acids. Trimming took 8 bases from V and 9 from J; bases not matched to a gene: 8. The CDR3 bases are TGTGCCAGCCATGGAGGACTAGCGGGGGGGTTTGAGCAGTTCTTC. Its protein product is CASHGGLAGGFEQFF.

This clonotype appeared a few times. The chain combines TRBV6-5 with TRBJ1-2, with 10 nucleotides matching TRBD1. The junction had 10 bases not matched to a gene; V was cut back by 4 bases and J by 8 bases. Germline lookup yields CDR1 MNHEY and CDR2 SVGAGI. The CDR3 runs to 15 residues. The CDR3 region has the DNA TGTGCCAGCAGTTCCATTGACAGGGGGCCAGAGGGCTACACCTTC. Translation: CASSSIDRGPEGYTF.

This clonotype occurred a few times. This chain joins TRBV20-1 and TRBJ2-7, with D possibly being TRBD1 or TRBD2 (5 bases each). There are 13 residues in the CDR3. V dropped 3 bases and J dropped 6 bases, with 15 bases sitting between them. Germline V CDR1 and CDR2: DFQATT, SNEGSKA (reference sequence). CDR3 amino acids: CSASLGTVGEQYF. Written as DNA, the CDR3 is TGCAGTGCTAGTCTGGGGACGGTGGGCGAGCAGTACTTC.

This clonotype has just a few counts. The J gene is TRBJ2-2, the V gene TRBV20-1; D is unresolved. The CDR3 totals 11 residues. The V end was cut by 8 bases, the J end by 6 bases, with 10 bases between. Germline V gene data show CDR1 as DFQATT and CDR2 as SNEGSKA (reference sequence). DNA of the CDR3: TGCAGTCTCAGGTTGGCCGGGGAGCTGTTTTTT. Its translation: CSLRLAGELFF.

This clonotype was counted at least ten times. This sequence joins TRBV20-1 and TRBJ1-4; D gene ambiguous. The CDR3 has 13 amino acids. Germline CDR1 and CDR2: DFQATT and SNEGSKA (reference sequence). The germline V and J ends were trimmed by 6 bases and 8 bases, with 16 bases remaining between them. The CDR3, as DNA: TGCAGTGCCGCTAGGACGGCGGAAGAAAAACTGTTTTTT. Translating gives CSAARTAEEKLFF.